This T cell receptor (beta chain) was sequenced during a study of somatic mutations in cytotoxic T cells in rheumatoid arthritis (dated by TCRdb to 2016 to 2017). In the study overall: Before any treatment started and right after they were diagnosed, patients gave peripheral blood samples (less than 33 ml EDTA). Some T-cell populations stained with V beta antibodies were sorted by flow on a FACSAria II or Sony SH800 to nearly 100% purity, with sorted V beta1+ cells additionally subjected to TCRB sequencing. Whether expanded CD8+ T-cell clones in untreated, newly diagnosed rheumatoid arthritis carry somatic mutations was the study question, and clonality was characterized with TCRB deep sequencing. Median age was essentially the same in the patient group and the control group. A total of some 63 rheumatoid arthritis patients and 15 to 25 healthy controls underwent TCRB deep sequencing. The full study reports these points: The expanded CD8+ clones had unknown antigen targets, and not appearing in virus-specific databases did not rule out that they were virus-specific. The largest CD8+ clone made up more than 20% of CD8+ cells in about an eighth of the 65 patients, and blood and synovial fluid shared several identical CD8+ TCRB sequences. CD8+ clonality increased with age in patients (Spearman r ~ 0.47) but not in healthy controls. CD8+ T-cell clonality in rheumatoid arthritis patients was not significantly different from that in age-matched healthy controls.

In the case of this clone: The clone's antigen remains unknown. Qualities for individual bases were not recorded, and no much larger clone is one base off.

The immunoSEQ assay was applied to genomic DNA for TCRB CDR3 sequencing. The authors' pipeline ran thus. Published virus-specific TCRB sequences were compared with patient CD8+ clones larger than 1%, and only a few matches were found. The analyses included only productive TCRB rearrangements. A clone was defined by a unique TCRB CDR3 sequence, and clonality was computed as a productive clonality index based on Shannon entropy. The template counts of each clone relative to the total templates per sample were used to calculate repertoire overlap between two samples. V-gene usage measured by flow cytometry correlated with TCRB sequencing V-gene usage, with a Spearman r of roughly 0.64. The source is immuneACCESS, and TCRdb retained only in-frame sequences with V and J called. Part of the clones is not carried over; for the studies checked, unresolved V genes explain less than half of this, and the remainder is unexplained. Clone size and the V and J calls come from that table; the DNA yielded D and trimming. A total of more than 13,000 clones appear in this sample, around 70% of them only once. The ten largest clonotypes hold 8.5% to 12% of the sample.

On an AutoMACS, CD4+ and CD8+ cells were isolated via positive magnetic bead selection, and their purity was verified by flow cytometry. Initial screening for clonal expansions relied on flow cytometry with a TCR V beta antibody panel, after which sorted CD8+ fractions underwent TCRB deep sequencing for characterization. Peripheral blood mononuclear cells were obtained using density gradient separation with Ficoll-Paque PLUS. Using Nucleospin Tissue or Tissue XS kits, DNA was extracted from CD4-enriched, CD8-enriched or PBMC samples, with quantification by a Qubit 2.0 fluorometer. This receptor was identified in an adult with rheumatoid arthritis. The specimen was CD8+ T cells sorted from blood.

The DNA reads as follows: TGTGCTAGTGGTACACCGGGGGGAGCGGTGAACACTGAAGCTTTCTTT. Its translation reads: CASGTPGGAVNTEAFF. The chain joins TRBV12-5 to TRBJ1-1; TRBD1 is possibly the D segment (5 matching bases). V lost 5 bases and J lost 0 bases; the stretch between them is 16 bases long. The germline V gene provides CDR1 LGHNT and CDR2 FRNRAP. The CDR3 starts with the cysteine, ends with the phenylalanine, and has 16 residues. Only the CDR3 portion is preserved as DNA: 48 bases, with reading frame beginning at the first base.